This T cell receptor (beta chain) was recovered during a study of T cells after yellow fever vaccination. Whole-study context: Preparation of the low-cell-number fractions used SMART-Seq v4 Ultra Low Input. Overall study results and limits: Any FACS-sorted repertoire could hold abundant clonotypes that contaminate it from the bulk population.

On this clonotype itself: Its specificity is not known.

V was shortened by 7 bases and J by 4 bases, with 19 bases between the two germline ends. The CDR3 covers 15 residues. In germline, CDR1 is SNHLY, CDR2 FYNNEI. Template-switching 5'RACE yielded the TCR cDNA; a universal primer site and UMIs were added in the process. In TCRdb, the 5' RACE reads were re-called with MiXCR into one record per CDR3 protein. The sample includes about 340,000 distinct CDR3 sequences, approximately 12% of them seen just once. The rearrangement uses TRBV2 and TRBJ1-2; perhaps TRBD1 as D (5 bases). This specimen was CD4+ T cells sorted from PBMCs, taken 15 days after the yellow fever booster vaccination. This clonotype was sampled from a man aged 18-30 years who received the YFV17D yellow fever vaccine. The CDR3 DNA follows: TGTGCCAGCAACTCCCGGGGCCCAGCAGGCTATGGCTACACCTTC. Its protein is CASNSRGPAGYGYTF.